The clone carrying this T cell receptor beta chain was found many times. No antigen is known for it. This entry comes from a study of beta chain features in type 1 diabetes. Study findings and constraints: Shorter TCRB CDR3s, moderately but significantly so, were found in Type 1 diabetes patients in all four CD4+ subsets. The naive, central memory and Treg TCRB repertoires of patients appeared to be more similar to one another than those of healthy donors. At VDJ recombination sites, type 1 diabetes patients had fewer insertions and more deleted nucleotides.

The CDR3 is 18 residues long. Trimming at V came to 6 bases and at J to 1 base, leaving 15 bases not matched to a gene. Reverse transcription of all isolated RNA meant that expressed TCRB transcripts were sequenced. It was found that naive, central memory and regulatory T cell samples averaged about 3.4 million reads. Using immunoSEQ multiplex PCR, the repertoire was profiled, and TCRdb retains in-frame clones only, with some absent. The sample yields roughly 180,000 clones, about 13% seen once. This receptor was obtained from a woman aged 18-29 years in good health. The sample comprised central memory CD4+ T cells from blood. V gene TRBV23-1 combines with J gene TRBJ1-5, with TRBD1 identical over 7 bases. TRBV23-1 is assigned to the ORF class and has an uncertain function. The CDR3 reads CASSLKGQNKDSNQPQHF. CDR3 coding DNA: TGCGCCAGCAGCCTAAAGGGACAGAATAAGGACAGCAATCAGCCCCAGCATTTT.